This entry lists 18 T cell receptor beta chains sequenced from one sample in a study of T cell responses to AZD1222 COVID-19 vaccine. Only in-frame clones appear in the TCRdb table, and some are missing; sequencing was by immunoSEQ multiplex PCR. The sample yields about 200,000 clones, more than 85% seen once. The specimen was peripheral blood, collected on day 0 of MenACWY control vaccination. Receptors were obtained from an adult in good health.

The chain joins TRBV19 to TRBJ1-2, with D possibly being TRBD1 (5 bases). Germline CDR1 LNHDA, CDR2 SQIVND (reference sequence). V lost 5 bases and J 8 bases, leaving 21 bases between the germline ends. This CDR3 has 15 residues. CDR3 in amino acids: CASSALAIDSSGYTF. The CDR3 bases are TGTGCCAGTAGTGCCCTGGCTATCGACAGCTCGGGCTACACCTTC.

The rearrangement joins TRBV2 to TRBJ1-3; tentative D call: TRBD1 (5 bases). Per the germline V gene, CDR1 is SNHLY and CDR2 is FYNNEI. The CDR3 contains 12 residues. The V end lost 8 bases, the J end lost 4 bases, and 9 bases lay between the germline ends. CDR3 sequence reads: CASGHLGNTIYF. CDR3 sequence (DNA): TGTGCCAGCGGACACCTAGGAAACACCATATATTTT. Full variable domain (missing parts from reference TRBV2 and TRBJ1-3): EPEVTQTPSHQVTQMGQEVILRCVPISNHLYFYWYRQILGQKVEFLVSFYNNEISEKSEIFDDQFSVERPDGSNFTLKIRSTKLEDSAMYFCASGHLGNTIYFGEGSWLTVV.

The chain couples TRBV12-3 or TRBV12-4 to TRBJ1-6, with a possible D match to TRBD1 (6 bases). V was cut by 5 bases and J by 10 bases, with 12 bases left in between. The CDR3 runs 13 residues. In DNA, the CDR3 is TGTGCCAGCAGTCTAGGAGGGGGGTCACCCCTCCACTTT. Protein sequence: CASSLGGGSPLHF.

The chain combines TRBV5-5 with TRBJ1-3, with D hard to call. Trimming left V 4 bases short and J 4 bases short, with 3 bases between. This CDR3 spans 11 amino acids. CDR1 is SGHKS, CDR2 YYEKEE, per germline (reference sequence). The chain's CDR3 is CASSVGNTIYF. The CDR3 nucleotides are TGTGCCAGCAGCGTCGGAAACACCATATATTTT.

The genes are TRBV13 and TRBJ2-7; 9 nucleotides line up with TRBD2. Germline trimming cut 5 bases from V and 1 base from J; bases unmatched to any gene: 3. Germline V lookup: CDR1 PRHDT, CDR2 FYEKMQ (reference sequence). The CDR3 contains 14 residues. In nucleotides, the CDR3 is TGTGCCAGCAGCCATAGCGGGGGTTCCTACGAGCAGTACTTC. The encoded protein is CASSHSGGSYEQYF.

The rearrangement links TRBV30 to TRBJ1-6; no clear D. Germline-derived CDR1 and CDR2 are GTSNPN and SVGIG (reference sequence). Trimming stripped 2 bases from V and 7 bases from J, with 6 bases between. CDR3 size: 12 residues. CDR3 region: CAWSRQNSPLHF. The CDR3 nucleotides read TGTGCCTGGAGTCGCCAAAATTCACCCCTCCACTTT. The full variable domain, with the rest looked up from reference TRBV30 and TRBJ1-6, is SQTIHQWPATLVQPVGSPLSLECTVEGTSNPNLYWYRQAAGRGLQLLFYSVGIGQISSEVPQNLSASRPQDRQFILSSKKLLLSDSGFYLCAWSRQNSPLHFGNGTRLTVT.

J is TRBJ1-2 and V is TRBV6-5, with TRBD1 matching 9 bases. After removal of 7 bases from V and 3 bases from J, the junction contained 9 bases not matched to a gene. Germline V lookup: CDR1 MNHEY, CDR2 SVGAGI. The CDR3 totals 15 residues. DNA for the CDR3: TGTGCCAGCAATAAACAGGGGGCCGGCTACTATGGCTACACCTTC. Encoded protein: CASNKQGAGYYGYTF.

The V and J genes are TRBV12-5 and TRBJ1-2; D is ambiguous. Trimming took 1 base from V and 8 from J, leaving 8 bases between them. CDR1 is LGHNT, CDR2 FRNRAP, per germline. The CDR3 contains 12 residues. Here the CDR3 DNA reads TGTGCTAGTGGTTTGGAGTTAGGAGGCTACACCTTC. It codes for CASGLELGGYTF.

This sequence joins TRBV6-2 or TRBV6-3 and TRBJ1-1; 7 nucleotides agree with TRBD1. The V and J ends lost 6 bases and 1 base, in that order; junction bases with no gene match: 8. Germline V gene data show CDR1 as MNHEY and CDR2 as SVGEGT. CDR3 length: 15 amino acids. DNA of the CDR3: TGTGCCAGCAGCCAGGGGGGTTGGAGGAACACTGAAGCTTTCTTT. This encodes CASSQGGWRNTEAFF.

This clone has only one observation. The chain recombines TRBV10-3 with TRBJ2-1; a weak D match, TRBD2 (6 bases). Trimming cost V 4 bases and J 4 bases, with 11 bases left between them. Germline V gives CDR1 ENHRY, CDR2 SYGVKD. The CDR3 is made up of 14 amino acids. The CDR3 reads CAISGWDSYNEQFF. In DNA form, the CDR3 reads TGTGCCATCAGTGGTTGGGACTCGTACAATGAGCAGTTCTTC.

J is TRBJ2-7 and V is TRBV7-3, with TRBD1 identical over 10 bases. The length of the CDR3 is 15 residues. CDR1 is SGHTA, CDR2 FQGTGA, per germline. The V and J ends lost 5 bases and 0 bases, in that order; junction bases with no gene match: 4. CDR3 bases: TGTGCCAGCAGCGCTCGGGACAGGGGCTCCTACGAGCAGTACTTC. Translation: CASSARDRGSYEQYF.

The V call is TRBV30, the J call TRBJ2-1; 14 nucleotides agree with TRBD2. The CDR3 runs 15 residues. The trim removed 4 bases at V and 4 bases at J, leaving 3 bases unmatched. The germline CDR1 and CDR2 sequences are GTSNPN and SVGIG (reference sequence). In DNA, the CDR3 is TGTGCCTGGAAATGGACTAGCGGGGGGTACAATGAGCAGTTCTTC. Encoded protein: CAWKWTSGGYNEQFF. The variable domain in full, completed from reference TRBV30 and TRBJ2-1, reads SQTIHQWPATLVQPVGSPLSLECTVEGTSNPNLYWYRQAAGRGLQLLFYSVGIGQISSEVPQNLSASRPQDRQFILSSKKLLLSDSGFYLCAWKWTSGGYNEQFFGPGTRLTVL.

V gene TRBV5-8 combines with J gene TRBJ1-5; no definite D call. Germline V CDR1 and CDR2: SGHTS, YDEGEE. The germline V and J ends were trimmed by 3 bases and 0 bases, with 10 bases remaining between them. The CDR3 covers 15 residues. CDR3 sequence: CASSSDGYSNQPQHF. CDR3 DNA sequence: TGTGCCAGCAGCTCGGACGGATATAGCAATCAGCCCCAGCATTTT.

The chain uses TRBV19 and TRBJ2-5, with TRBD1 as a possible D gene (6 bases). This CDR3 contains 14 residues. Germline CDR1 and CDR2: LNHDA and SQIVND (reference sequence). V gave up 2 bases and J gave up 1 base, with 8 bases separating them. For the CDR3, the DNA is TGTGCCAGTAGTATACCAGGGGCCCAAGAGACCCAGTACTTC. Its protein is CASSIPGAQETQYF.

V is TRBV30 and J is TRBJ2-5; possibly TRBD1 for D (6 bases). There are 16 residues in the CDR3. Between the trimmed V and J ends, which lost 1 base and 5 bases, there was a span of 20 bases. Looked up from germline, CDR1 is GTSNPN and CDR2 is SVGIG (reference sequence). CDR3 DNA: TGTGCCTGGAGTGACGTCCCCGGACAGTCGGGGGAGACCCAGTACTTC. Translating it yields CAWSDVPGQSGETQYF. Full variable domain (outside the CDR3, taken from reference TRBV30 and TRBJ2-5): SQTIHQWPATLVQPVGSPLSLECTVEGTSNPNLYWYRQAAGRGLQLLFYSVGIGQISSEVPQNLSASRPQDRQFILSSKKLLLSDSGFYLCAWSDVPGQSGETQYFGPGTRLLVL.

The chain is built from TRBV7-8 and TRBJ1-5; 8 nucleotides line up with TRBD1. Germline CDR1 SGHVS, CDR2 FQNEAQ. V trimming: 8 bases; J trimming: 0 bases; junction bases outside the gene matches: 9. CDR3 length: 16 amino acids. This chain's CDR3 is CASGWGTGGSNQPQHF. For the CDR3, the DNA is TGTGCCAGCGGTTGGGGTACAGGGGGTAGCAATCAGCCCCAGCATTTT.

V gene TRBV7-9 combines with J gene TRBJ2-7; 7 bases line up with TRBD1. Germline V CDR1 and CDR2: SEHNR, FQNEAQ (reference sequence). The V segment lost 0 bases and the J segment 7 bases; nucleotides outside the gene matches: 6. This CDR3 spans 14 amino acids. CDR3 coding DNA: TGTGCCAGCAGCTTAGCGCTACAGGGGAAGGAGCAGTACTTC. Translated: CASSLALQGKEQYF.

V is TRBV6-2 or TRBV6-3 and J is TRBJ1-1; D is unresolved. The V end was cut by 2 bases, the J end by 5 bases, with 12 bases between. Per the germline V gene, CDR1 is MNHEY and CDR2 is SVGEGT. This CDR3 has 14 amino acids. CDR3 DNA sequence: TGTGCCAGCAGTTACGGAGCTGGGGTAACTGAAGCTTTCTTT. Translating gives CASSYGAGVTEAFF.